The source of this T cell receptor beta chain is a study of PD-L1 blockade in urothelial cancer. Study-level information: Timepoints chosen for blood analysis were 3 weeks (second dose) and 6 weeks after treatment start. The study's findings and limits: More expansion of tumor-associated blood clones, seen at 3 weeks, marked durable-benefit patients.

Measured with immunoSEQ multiplex PCR; TCRdb has only the in-frame clones, and not every one. The repertoire holds around 49,000 clones, with more than 75% as singletons. Time point noted: peripheral blood 6 weeks after treatment start. Notes on this clone: The target antigen is unknown.

Sequenced here: PBMCs, sampled around atezolizumab (anti-PD-L1) treatment. The TCR originated in a man aged 60 to 69 with urothelial cancer.

CDR3: CASSKERGLFF. In nucleotides, the CDR3 is TGTGCCAGCAGCAAAGAAAGGGGGCTGTTTTTT. The chain recombines TRBV9 with TRBJ2-2; D possibly corresponds to TRBD1 (5 bases). Trimming pared 4 bases from V and 13 bases from J, leaving 11 bases between. Germline values: CDR1 SGDLS, CDR2 YYNGEE. This CDR3 contains 11 residues.